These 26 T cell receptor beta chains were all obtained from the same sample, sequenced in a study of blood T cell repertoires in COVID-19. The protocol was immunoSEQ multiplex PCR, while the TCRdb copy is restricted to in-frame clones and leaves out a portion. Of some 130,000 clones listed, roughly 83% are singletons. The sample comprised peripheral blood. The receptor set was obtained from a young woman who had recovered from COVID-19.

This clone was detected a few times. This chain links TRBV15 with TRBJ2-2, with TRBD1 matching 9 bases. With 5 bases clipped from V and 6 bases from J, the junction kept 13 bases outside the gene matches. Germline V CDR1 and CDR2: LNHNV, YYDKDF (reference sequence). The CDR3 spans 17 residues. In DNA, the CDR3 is TGTGCCACCAGCCAGAGCTGGGACAGGGAAAGCTCCGGGGAGCTGTTTTTT. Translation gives CATSQSWDRESSGELFF.

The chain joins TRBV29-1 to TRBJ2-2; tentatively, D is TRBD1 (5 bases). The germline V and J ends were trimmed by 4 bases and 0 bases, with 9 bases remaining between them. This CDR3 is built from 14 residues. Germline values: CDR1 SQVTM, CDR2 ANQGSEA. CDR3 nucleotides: TGCAGCGTTGGACAGCCCACGAACACCGGGGAGCTGTTTTTT. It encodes CSVGQPTNTGELFF.

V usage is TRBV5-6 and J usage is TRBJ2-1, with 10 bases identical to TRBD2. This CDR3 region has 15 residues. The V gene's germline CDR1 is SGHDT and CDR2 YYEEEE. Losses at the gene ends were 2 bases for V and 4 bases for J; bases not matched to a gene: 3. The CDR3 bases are TGTGCCAGCAGCTTTAGCGGGGGGACATACAATGAGCAGTTCTTC. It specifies CASSFSGGTYNEQFF.

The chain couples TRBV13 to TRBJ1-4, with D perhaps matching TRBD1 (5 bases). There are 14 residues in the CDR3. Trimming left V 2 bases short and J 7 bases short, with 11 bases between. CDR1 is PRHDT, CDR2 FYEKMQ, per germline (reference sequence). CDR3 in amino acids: CASSLSGVPEKLFF. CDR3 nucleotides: TGTGCCAGCAGCTTATCGGGGGTACCTGAAAAACTGTTTTTT.

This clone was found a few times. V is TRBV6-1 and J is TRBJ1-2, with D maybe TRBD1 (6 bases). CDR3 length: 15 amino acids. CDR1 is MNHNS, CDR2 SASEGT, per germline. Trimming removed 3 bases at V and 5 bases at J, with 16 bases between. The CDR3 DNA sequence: TGTGCCAGCAGTGATCCTTTGACAGGTGATTATGGCTACACCTTC. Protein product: CASSDPLTGDYGYTF.

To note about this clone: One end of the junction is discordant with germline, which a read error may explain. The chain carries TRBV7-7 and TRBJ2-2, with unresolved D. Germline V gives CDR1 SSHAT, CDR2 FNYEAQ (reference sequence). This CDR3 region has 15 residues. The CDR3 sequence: CASSPIEANTGELFF. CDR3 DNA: TGTGCTAGCAGCCCCATAGAAGCGAACACCGGGGAGCTGTTTTTT.

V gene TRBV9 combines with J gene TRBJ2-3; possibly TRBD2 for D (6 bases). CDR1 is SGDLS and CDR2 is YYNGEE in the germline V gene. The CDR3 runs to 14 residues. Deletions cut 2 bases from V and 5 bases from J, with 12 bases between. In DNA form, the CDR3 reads TGTGCCAGCAGCGTCGGGGGTCAGGGAGATACGCAGTATTTT. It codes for CASSVGGQGDTQYF.

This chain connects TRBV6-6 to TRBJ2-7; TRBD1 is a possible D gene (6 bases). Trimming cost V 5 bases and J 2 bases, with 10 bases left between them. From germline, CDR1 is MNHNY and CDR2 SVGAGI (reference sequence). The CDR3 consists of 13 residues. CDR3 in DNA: TGTGCCAGCAGTCAGGACAGTACCTACGAGCAGTACTTC. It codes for CASSQDSTYEQYF.

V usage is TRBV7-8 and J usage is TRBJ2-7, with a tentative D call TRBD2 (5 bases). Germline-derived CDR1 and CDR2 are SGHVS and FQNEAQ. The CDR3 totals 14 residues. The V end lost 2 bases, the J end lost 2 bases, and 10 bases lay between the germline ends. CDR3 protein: CASSLSGSPYEQYF. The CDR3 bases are TGTGCCAGCAGCTTAAGCGGCAGCCCCTACGAGCAGTACTTC.

The CDR3 DNA reads as TGCGCCAGCAGCTCGGGAGGCGGGACGGCGGTTAATTCACCCCTCCACTTT. Translation: CASSSGGGTAVNSPLHF. The chain is built from TRBV5-1 and TRBJ1-6, with D possibly TRBD1 on 5 matching bases. Trimming pared 3 bases from V and 6 bases from J, leaving 19 bases between. Germline V gene lookup returns CDR1 SGHRS and CDR2 YFSETQ. The CDR3 is made up of 17 amino acids.

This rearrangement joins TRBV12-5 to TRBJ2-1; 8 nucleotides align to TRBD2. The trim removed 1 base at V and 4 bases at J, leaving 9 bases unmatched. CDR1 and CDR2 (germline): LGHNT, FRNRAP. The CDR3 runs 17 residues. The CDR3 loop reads CASGLGKPSGLYNEQFF. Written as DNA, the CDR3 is TGTGCTAGTGGTTTGGGCAAGCCTAGCGGGCTGTACAATGAGCAGTTCTTC.

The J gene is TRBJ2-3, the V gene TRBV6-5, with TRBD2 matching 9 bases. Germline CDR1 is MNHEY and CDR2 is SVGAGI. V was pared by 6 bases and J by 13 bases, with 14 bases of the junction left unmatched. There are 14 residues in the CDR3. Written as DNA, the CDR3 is TGTGCCAGCAGACTCACCAGATCCGGGACTAGCAAGTATTTT. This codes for CASRLTRSGTSKYF.

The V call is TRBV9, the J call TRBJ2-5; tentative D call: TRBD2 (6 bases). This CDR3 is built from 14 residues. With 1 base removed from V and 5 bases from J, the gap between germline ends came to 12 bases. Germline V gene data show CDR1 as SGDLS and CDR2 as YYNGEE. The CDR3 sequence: CASSVPSGGETQYF. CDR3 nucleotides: TGTGCCAGCAGCGTACCGAGTGGAGGGGAGACCCAGTACTTC.

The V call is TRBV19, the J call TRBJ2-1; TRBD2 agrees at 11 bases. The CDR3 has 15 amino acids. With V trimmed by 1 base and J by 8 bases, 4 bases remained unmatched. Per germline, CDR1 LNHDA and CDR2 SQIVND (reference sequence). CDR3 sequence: CASSIVSGGGDEQFF. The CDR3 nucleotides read TGTGCCAGTAGTATAGTTAGCGGGGGGGGCGATGAGCAGTTCTTC.

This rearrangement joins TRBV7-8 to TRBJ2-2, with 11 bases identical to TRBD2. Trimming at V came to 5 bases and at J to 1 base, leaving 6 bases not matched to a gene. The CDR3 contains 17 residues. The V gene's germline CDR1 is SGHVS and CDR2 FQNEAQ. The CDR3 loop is CASSVGTSGQNTGELFF. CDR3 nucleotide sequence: TGTGCCAGCAGCGTAGGGACTAGCGGCCAGAACACCGGGGAGCTGTTTTTT.

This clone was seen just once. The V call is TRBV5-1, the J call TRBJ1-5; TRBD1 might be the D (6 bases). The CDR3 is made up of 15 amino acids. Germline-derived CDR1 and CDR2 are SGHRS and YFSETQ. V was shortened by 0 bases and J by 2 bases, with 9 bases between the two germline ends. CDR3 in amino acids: CASSLGDTGNQPQHF. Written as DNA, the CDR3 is TGCGCCAGCAGCTTGGGGGACACAGGCAATCAGCCCCAGCATTTT.

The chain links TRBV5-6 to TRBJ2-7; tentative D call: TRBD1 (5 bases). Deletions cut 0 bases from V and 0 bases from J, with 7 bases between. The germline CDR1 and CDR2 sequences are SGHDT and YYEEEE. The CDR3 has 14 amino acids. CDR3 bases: TGTGCCAGCAGCTTGGCAGGGAACTCCTACGAGCAGTACTTC. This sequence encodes CASSLAGNSYEQYF.

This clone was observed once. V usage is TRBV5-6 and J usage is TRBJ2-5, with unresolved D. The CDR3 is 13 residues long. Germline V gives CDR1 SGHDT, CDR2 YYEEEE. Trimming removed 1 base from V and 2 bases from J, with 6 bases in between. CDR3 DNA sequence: TGTGCCAGCAGCTTGACATCACAAGAGACCCAGTACTTC. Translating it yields CASSLTSQETQYF.

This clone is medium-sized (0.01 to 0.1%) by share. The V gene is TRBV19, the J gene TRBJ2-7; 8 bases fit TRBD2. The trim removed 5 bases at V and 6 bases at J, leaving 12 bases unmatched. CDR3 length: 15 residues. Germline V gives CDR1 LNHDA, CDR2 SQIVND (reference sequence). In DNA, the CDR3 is TGTGCCAGTAGTCGGCAGCGGGAGAAGGGAGGCGAGCAGTACTTC. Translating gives CASSRQREKGGEQYF.

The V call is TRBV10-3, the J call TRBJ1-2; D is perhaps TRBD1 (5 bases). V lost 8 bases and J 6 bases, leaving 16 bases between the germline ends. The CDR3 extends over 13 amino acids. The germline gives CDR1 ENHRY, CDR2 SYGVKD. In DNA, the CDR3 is TGTGCCATCGGGGAGGTGGCAGGGAATGGCTACACCTTC. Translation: CAIGEVAGNGYTF.

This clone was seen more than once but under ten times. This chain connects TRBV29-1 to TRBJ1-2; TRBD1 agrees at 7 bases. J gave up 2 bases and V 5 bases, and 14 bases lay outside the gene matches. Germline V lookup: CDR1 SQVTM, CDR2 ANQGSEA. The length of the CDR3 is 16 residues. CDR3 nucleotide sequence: TGCAGCGTTCTGCAGAGAACAGGGGCGCCGAACTATGGCTACACCTTC. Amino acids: CSVLQRTGAPNYGYTF.

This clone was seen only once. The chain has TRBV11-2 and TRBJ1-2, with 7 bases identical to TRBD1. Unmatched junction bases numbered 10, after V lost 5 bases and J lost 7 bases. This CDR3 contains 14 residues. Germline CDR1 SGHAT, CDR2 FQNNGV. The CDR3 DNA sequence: TGTGCCAGCAGCACAACCACAGGGGTGGGTGGCTACACCTTC. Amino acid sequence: CASSTTTGVGGYTF.

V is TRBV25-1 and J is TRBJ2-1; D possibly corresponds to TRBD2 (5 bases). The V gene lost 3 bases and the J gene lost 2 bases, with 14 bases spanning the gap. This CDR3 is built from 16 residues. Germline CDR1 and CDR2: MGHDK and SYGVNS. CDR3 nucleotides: TGTGCCAGCAGTGAGACCATCGCGAGGGCCTACAATGAGCAGTTCTTC. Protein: CASSETIARAYNEQFF.

The CDR3 sequence is CASSLTDRGISGELFF. The CDR3 nucleotides are TGTGCCAGCAGCTTAACTGACAGGGGAATTTCCGGGGAGCTGTTTTTT. The chain joins TRBV7-8 to TRBJ2-2; 8 bases match TRBD1. From germline, CDR1 is SGHVS and CDR2 FQNEAQ. The CDR3 length is 16 residues. V shed 2 bases and J 6 bases; nucleotides not matched to a gene: 8.

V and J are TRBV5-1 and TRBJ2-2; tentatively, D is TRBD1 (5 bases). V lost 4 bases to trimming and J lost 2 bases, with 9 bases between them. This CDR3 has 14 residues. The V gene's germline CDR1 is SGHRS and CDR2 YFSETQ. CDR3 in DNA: TGCGCCAGCAGCCAGACAGCTAACACCGGGGAGCTGTTTTTT. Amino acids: CASSQTANTGELFF.

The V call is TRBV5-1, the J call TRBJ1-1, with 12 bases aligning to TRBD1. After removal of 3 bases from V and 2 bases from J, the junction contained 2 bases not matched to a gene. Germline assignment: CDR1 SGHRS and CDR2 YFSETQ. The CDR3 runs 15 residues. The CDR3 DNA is TGCGCCAGCAGCTCCGGGACAGGGGGCAACACTGAAGCTTTCTTT. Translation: CASSSGTGGNTEAFF.